This T cell receptor beta chain is drawn from a study of blood T cells in healthy people across ages. General study findings and limits: A roughly linear fall in TCR beta diversity per million T cells was seen with increasing age.

With 4 bases removed from V and 2 bases from J, the gap between germline ends came to 9 bases. The germline V gene encodes CDR1 ENHRY and CDR2 SYGVKD. The CDR3 consists of 13 residues. This clonotype was seen at least ten times. Its specificity is unknown. It was with a sample-barcoded 5' primer and a J-beta primer mix that a second PCR of roughly 7 to 12 cycles was run. MiXCR was run by TCRdb on the 5' RACE reads, yielding one entry per CDR3 protein. Of hundreds of thousands of distinct CDR3 sequences listed, around 46% are singletons. This receptor was identified in a woman aged 55-70 years in good health. Sample: blood. This sequence joins TRBV10-3 and TRBJ2-7; a possible D gene is TRBD1 (6 bases). CDR3 residues: CAISGGTPYEQYF. The CDR3, as DNA: TGTGCCATCAGTGGTGGGACACCCTACGAGCAGTACTTC.